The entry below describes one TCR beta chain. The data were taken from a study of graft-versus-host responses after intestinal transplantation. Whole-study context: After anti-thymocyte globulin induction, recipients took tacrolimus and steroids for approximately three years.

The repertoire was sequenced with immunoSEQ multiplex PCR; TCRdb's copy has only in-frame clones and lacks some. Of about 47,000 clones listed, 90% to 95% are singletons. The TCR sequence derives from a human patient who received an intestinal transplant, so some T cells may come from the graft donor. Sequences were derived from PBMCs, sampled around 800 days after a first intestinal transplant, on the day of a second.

CDR3 amino acids: CASSLPGTGLNEQFF. The DNA for the CDR3 is TGCGCCAGCAGTCTCCCCGGGACAGGGCTCAATGAGCAGTTCTTC. The chain combines TRBV5-1 with TRBJ2-1, with TRBD1 matching 9 bases. Trimming at V came to 5 bases and at J to 6 bases, leaving 9 bases not matched to a gene. Per germline, CDR1 SGHRS and CDR2 YFSETQ. The CDR3 length is 15 residues.